The 5 T cell receptor beta chains below come from one sample, sequenced in a study of a mutant IDH1 vaccine in newly diagnosed glioma. The assay was immunoSEQ multiplex PCR, and TCRdb's table has in-frame clones only and misses some. The sample carries about 42,000 clones, roughly 84% recorded once. For these receptors, no antigen is known. Time point of the sample: week 35, safety follow-up. What each vaccine dose contained was 300 ug of mutant IDH1 20-mer peptide, accompanied by topical imiquimod. This specimen was PBMCs, taken from a glioma patient whose treatment included an IDH1 peptide vaccine. All receptors come from a woman aged 45-65 years with glioma.

The chain has TRBV27 and TRBJ2-6, with D unresolved. CDR3 length: 13 amino acids. The germline V gene encodes CDR1 MNHEY and CDR2 SMNVEV (reference sequence). Trimming cost V 7 bases and J 0 bases, with 4 bases left between them. CDR3 region: CASTVSGANVLTF. CDR3 in DNA: TGTGCCAGCACCGTCTCTGGGGCCAACGTCCTGACTTTC.

The chain carries TRBV6-6 and TRBJ1-5, with unresolved D. V lost 4 bases, J lost 4 bases, and 11 bases lay in between. The germline gives CDR1 MNHNY, CDR2 SVGAGI (reference sequence). The length of the CDR3 is 14 residues. For the CDR3, the DNA is TGTGCCAGCAGTTTCACGGACCTTAATCAGCCCCAGCATTTT. As protein: CASSFTDLNQPQHF.

V and J are TRBV29-1 and TRBJ1-1; D unclear. There are 15 residues in the CDR3. Germline loops: CDR1 SQVTM, CDR2 ANQGSEA. V lost 4 bases and J 0 bases, leaving 15 bases between the germline ends. CDR3 sequence reads: CSVVRESRMNTEAFF. Written as DNA, the CDR3 is TGCAGCGTTGTTAGGGAGTCGAGGATGAACACTGAAGCTTTCTTT.

This clone was recorded once. The V and J genes are TRBV7-2 and TRBJ1-1; no firm D call. This CDR3 contains 16 residues. Trimming pared 1 base from V and 0 bases from J, leaving 12 bases between. Germline loops: CDR1 SGHTA, CDR2 FQGNSA. CDR3 sequence: CASSLGFRLLNTEAFF. The CDR3 region has the DNA TGTGCCAGCAGCTTAGGTTTCAGGTTACTGAACACTGAAGCTTTCTTT.

The CDR3 reads CASSLGGIGQPQHF. The CDR3 nucleotides are TGCGCCAGCAGCTTAGGGGGAATAGGTCAGCCCCAGCATTTT. The chain carries TRBV5-1 and TRBJ1-5; tentative D call: TRBD1 (6 bases). Germline V gives CDR1 SGHRS, CDR2 YFSETQ. Trimming removed 2 bases from V and 6 bases from J, with 12 bases in between. The CDR3 is 14 amino acids.